The present T cell receptor (beta chain) was sequenced within a study of CD8+ T cells in alopecia areata. General observations from the study: In lesional scalp, particularly from alopecia totalis/universalis, clonality was higher than in normal scalp.

Germline CDR1 and CDR2: GTSNPN and SVGIG (reference sequence). The CDR3 covers 15 residues. Extraction of RNA preceded its reverse transcription into cDNA, which served as the sequencing template. Clones were sequenced by immunoSEQ multiplex PCR, and TCRdb holds only the in-frame ones, with some missing. This table holds approximately 54,000 clones, around 96% found once. As to this clone: The antigen is unknown. The junction does not match germline at one end; this may be a read error.

The chain has TRBV30 and TRBJ1-2, with 10 bases lining up with TRBD1. The input for sequencing was CD8+ T cells sorted from blood, taken at week 0. The source is a human donor with alopecia areata. CDR3 sequence (DNA): TGTGCCTGGAGTCAATGGACAGGGGGTAAGGATGGCCACACCTTC. This codes for CAWSQWTGGKDGHTF.